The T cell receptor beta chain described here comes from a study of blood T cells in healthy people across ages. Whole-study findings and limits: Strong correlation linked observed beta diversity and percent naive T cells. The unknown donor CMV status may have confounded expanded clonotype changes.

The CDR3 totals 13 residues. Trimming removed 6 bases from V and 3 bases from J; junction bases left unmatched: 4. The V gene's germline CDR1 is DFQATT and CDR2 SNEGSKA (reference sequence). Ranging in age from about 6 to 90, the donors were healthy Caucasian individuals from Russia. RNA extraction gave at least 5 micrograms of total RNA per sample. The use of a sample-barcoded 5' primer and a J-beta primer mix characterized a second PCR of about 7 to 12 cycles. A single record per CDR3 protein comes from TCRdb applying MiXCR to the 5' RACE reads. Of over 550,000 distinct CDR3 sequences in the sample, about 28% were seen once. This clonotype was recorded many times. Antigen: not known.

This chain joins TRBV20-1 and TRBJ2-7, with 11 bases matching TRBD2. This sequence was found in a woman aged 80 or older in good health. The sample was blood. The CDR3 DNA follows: TGCAGTGCCCATAGCGGGGGGGGCTACGAGCAGTACTTC. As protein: CSAHSGGGYEQYF.